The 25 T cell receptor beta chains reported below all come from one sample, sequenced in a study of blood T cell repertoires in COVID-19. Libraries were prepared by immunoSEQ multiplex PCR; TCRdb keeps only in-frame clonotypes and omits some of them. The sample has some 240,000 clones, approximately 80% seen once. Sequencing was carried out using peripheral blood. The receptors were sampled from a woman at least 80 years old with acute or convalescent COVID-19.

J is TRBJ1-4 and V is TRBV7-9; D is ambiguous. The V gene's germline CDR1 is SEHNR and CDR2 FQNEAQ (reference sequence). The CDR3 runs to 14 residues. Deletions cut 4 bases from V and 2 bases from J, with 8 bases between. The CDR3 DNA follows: TGTGCCAGCAGCTCCGGGAACACTAATGAAAAACTGTTTTTT. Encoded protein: CASSSGNTNEKLFF.

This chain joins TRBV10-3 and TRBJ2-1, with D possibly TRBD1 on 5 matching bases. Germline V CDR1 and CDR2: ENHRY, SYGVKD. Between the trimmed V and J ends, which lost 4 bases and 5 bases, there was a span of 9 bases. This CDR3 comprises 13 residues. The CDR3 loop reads CAISGGPHNEQFF. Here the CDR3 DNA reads TGTGCCATCAGTGGGGGCCCCCACAATGAGCAGTTCTTC.

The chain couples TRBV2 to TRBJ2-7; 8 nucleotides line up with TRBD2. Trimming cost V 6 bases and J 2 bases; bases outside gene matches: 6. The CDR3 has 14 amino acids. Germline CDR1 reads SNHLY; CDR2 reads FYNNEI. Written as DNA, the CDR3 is TGTGCCAGCAGCCGACTAGCGCCTACCTACGAGCAGTACTTC. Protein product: CASSRLAPTYEQYF.

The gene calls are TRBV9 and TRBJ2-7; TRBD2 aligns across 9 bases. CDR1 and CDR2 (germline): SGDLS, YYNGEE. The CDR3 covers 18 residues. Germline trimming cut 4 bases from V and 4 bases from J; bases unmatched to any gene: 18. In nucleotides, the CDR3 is TGTGCCAGCAGCTCCGGGGCTAGCGGGGAACCAAGGGCGTACGAGCAGTACTTC. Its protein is CASSSGASGEPRAYEQYF.

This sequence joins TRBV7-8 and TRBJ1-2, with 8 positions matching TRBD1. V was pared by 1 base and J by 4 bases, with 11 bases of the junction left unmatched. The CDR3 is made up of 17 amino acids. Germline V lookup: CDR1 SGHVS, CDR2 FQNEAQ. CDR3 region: CASSLVRSGRGPYGYTF. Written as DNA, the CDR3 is TGTGCCAGCAGCTTAGTACGGTCTGGCAGGGGGCCCTATGGCTACACCTTC. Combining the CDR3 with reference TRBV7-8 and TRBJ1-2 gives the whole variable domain GAGVSQSPRYKVAKRGQDVALRCDPISGHVSLFWYQQALGQGPEFLTYFQNEAQLDKSGLPSDRFFAERPEGSVSTLKIQRTQQEDSAVYLCASSLVRSGRGPYGYTFGSGTRLTVV.

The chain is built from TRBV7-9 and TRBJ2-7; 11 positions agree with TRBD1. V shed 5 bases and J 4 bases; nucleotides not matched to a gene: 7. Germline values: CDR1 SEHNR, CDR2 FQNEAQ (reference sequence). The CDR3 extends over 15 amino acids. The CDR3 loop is CASSPPGQGVYEQYF. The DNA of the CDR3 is TGTGCCAGCAGCCCCCCGGGACAGGGGGTGTACGAGCAGTACTTC.

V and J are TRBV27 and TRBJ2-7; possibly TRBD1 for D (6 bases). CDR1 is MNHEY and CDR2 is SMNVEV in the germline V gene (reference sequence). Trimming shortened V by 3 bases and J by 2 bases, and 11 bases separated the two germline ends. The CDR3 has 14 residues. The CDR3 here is CASSFQGGPYEQYF. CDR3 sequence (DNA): TGTGCCAGCAGTTTCCAAGGGGGTCCCTACGAGCAGTACTTC.

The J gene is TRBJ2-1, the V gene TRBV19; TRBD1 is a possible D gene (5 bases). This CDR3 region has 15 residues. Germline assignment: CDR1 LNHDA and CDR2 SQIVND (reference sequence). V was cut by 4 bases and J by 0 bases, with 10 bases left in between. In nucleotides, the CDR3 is TGTGCCAGTAGTAGGAACAGGAGCTCCTACAATGAGCAGTTCTTC. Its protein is CASSRNRSSYNEQFF.

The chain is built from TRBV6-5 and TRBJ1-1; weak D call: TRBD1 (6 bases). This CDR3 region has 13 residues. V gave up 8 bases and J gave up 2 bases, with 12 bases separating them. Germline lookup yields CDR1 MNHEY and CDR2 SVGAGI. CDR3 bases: TGTGCCAGCCAACAGGGAATCAACACTGAAGCTTTCTTT. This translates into CASQQGINTEAFF.

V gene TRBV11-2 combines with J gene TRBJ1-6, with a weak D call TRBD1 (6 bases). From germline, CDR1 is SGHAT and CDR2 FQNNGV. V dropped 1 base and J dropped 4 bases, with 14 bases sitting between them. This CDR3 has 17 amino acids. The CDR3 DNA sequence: TGTGCCAGCAGCTTAGGAGTGGGCAGGGGTTATAATTCACCCCTCCACTTT. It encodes CASSLGVGRGYNSPLHF. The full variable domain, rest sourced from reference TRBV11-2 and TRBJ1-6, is EAGVAQSPRYKIIEKRQSVAFWCNPISGHATLYWYQQILGQGPKLLIQFQNNGVVDDSQLPKDRFSAERLKGVDSTLKIQPAKLEDSAVYLCASSLGVGRGYNSPLHFGNGTRLTVT.

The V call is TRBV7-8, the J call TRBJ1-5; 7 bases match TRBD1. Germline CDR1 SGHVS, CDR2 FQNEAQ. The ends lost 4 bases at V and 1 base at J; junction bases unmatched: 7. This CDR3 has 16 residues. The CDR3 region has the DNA TGTGCCAGCAGCTCCGGGACAGTGTGGAGCAATCAGCCCCAGCATTTT. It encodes CASSSGTVWSNQPQHF.

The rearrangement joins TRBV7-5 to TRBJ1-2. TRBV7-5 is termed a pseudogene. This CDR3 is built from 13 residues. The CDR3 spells CARSTSLLEGYTF. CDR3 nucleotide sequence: TGTGCCAGAAGCACCTCCCTCCTCGAGGGCTACACCTTC.

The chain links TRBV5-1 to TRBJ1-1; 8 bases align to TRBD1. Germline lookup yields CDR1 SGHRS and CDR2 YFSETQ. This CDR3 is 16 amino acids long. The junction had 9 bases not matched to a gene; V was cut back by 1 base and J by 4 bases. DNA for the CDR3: TGCGCCAGCAGCTTGACCGACGGACAGGGTGGCACTGAAGCTTTCTTT. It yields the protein CASSLTDGQGGTEAFF.

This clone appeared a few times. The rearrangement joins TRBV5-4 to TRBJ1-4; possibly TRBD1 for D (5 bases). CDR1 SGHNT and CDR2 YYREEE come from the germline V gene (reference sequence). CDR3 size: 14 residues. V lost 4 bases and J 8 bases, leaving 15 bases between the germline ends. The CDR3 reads CASSRGGEREKLFF. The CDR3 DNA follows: TGTGCCAGCAGCCGGGGGGGGGAGCGGGAAAAACTGTTTTTT.

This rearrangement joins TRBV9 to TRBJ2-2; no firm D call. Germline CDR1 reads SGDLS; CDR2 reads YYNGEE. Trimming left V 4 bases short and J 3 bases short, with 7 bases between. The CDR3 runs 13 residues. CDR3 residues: CASSPTYTGELFF. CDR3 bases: TGTGCCAGCAGCCCAACTTACACCGGGGAGCTGTTTTTT.

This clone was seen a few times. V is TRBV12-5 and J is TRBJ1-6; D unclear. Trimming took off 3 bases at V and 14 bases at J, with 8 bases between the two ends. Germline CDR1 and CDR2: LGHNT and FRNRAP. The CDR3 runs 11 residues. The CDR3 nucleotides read TGTGCTAGTGGTTTATTTCCCACCCTCCACTTT. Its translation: CASGLFPTLHF.

The CDR3 protein is CASSARQAPNTGELFF. DNA of the CDR3: TGTGCCAGCAGCGCTCGACAGGCGCCGAACACCGGGGAGCTGTTTTTT. This chain links TRBV7-9 with TRBJ2-2; D perhaps matches TRBD1 (6 bases). The CDR3 is 16 residues long. Germline V gene data show CDR1 as SEHNR and CDR2 as FQNEAQ (reference sequence). V was clipped by 5 bases and J by 0 bases, with 13 bases between them.

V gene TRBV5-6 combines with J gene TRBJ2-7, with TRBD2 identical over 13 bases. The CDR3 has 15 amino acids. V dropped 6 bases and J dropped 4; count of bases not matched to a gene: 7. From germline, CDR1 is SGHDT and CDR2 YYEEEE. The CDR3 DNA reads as TGTGCCAGCACCACTAGGGGACTAGCGGGGTACGAGCAGTACTTC. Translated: CASTTRGLAGYEQYF.

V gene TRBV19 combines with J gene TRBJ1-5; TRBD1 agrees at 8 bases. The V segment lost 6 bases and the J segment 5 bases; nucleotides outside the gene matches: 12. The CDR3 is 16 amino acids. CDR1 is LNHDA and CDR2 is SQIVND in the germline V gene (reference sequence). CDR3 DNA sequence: TGTGCCAGTAGCCCAAATCCGGGACAGGAGTATCAGCCCCAGCATTTT. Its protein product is CASSPNPGQEYQPQHF.

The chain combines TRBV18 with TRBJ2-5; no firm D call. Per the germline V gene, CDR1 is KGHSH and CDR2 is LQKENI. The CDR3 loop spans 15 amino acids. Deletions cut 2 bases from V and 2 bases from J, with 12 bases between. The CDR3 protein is CASSPSNYQQETQYF. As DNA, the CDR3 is TGTGCCAGCTCACCATCTAACTACCAACAAGAGACCCAGTACTTC.

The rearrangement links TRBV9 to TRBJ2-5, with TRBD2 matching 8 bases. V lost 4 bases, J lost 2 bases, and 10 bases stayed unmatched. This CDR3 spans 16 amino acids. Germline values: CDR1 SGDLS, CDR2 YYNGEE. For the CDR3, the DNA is TGTGCCAGCAGCCCCGGGTCTCGCGGGGGGCAAGAGACCCAGTACTTC. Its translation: CASSPGSRGGQETQYF.

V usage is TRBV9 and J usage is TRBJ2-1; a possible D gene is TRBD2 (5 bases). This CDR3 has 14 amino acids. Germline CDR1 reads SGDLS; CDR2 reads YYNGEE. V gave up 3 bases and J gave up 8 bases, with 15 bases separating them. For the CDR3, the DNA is TGTGCCAGCAGCGGGACTGGGAGTGTGGATGAGCAGTTCTTC. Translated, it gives CASSGTGSVDEQFF.

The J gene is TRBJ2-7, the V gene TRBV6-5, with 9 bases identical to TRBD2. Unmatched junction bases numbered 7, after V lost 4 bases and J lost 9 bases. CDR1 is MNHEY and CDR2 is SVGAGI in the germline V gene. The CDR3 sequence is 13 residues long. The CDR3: CASSSPGLAVQYF. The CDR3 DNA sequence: TGTGCCAGCAGTTCGCCGGGACTAGCAGTGCAGTACTTC.

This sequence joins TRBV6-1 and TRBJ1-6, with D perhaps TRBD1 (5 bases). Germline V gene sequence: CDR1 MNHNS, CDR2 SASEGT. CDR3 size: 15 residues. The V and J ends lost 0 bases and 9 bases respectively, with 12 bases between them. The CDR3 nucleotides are TGTGCCAGCAGTGAAGCGCTTCCGGGGGTTTCACCCCTCCACTTT. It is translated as CASSEALPGVSPLHF.

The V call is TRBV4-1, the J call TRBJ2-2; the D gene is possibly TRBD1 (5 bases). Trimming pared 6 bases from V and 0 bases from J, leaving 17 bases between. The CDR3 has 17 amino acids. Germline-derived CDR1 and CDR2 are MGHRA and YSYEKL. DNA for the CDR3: TGCGCCAGCAGTTACACAAAGACAGACGCGAACACCGGGGAGCTGTTTTTT. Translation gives CASSYTKTDANTGELFF.